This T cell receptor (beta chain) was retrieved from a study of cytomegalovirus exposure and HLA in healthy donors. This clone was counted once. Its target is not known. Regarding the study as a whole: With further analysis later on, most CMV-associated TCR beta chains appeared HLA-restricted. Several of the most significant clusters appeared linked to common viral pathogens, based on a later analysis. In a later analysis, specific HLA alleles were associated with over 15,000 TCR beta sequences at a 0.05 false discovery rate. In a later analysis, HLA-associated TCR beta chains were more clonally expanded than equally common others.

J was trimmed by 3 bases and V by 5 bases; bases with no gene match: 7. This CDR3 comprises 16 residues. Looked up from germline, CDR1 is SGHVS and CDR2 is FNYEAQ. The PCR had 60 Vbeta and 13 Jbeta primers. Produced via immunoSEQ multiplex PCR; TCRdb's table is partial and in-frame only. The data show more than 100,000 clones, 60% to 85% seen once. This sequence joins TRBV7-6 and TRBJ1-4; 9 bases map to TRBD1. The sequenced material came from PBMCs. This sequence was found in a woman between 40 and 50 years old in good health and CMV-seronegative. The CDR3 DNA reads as TGTGCCAGCAGCCGGTCCGGGACAGGGTCTAATGAAAAACTGTTTTTT. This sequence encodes CASSRSGTGSNEKLFF.